The TCR beta chain under discussion was sequenced for a study of T-cell reconstitution after alpha-beta-depleted transplantation in children. Library preparation (for TCRbeta) was performed with unique molecular identifiers. TCRdb ran MiXCR on the PCR reads and lists one entry per CDR3 protein. The data contain about 300,000 distinct CDR3 sequences, roughly 9.1% of them seen just once; the ten biggest clones take up approximately 7.6%. V was clipped by 0 bases and J by 6 bases, with 18 bases between them. The CDR3 is 18 amino acids. In germline, CDR1 is MNHEY, CDR2 SVGAGI. This clonotype has just a few counts. Its specificity is not known. Whole-study findings and limits: The high TCRbeta diversity at day 60 in some patients came from surviving recipient T cells and thymic progenitors. Several hundred expanded graft clones reportedly supplied alpha-beta T cells about two months after transplant. At one year after transplant, newly produced T cells mostly accounted for T-cell counts and diversity.

This chain links TRBV6-5 with TRBJ1-6; D gene uncertain. The TCR originated in a boy under three years old with acute myeloid leukemia, due to receive a stem cell transplant. This material consisted of PBMCs, taken before TCRalphabeta/CD19-depleted stem cell transplant. The CDR3 DNA reads as TGTGCCAGCAGTTACTCGAGGGTCTTGATAGGGCTTAATTCACCCCTCCACTTT. Protein: CASSYSRVLIGLNSPLHF.